This TCR beta chain was profiled in a study of OX40 agonist ivuxolimab in advanced cancers. Whole-study context: Prior anti-PD-1, anti-PD-L1 or anti-CTLA-4 therapy was allowed; approximately 40% had some.

Clones were read by immunoSEQ multiplex PCR, and TCRdb kept only the in-frame ones, dropping some. The sample records some 5,600 clones, 75% to 85% being singletons. V lost 2 bases and J lost 6, with 11 bases in between. The CDR3 totals 14 residues. From germline, CDR1 is MNHEY and CDR2 SMNVEV (reference sequence). Details on this clone: Its specificity is not known.

The study's findings and limits: Dose levels from 0.1 to 3.0 mg/kg saw CD4+ and CD8+ blood T cells expand clonally by week 6. Low levels of normalized T-cell clonal expansion also appeared in some nonresponders.

The sample consisted of CD4+ or CD8+ T cells sorted from blood, taken in a trial of the OX40 agonist ivuxolimab. The V gene is TRBV27, the J gene TRBJ1-3; D is possibly TRBD1 (6 bases). This sequence was found in an adult with an advanced solid tumor such as melanoma, head and neck, liver or kidney cancer. CDR3 residues: CASSLILGANTIYF. The CDR3 nucleotides read TGTGCCAGCAGTTTAATCCTGGGGGCAAACACCATATATTTT.